What follows are 26 T cell receptor beta chains derived from one specimen sequenced in a study of blood T cell repertoires in COVID-19. The assay was immunoSEQ multiplex PCR, and TCRdb's table has in-frame clones only and misses some. The sample holds over 200,000 clones, 65% to 90% seen once. Sequenced sample: peripheral blood. The receptors derive from a human donor in a cohort sampled during active COVID-19.

V is TRBV27 and J is TRBJ2-3; perhaps TRBD2 as D (6 bases). Germline assignment: CDR1 MNHEY and CDR2 SMNVEV (reference sequence). Deletions cut 0 bases from V and 3 bases from J, with 10 bases between. This CDR3 has 15 amino acids. The DNA of the CDR3 is TGTGCCAGCAGTTTATCGGAGGGTCTTACAGATACGCAGTATTTT. As protein: CASSLSEGLTDTQYF.

The CDR3 nucleotides are TGTGCCAGTCTACTAGCGGGAAAGGAGACCCAGTACTTC. Translating gives CASLLAGKETQYF. The chain has TRBV3-1 (or the pseudogene TRBV3-2) and TRBJ2-5, with TRBD2 matching 10 bases. Germline V CDR1 and CDR2: LGHDT, YNNKEL (reference sequence). Trimming removed 9 bases from V and 5 bases from J; junction bases left unmatched: 6. The length of the CDR3 is 13 residues.

V usage is TRBV6-2 or TRBV6-3 and J usage is TRBJ1-6; possible D gene TRBD1, 6 bases. CDR3 size: 16 residues. Germline CDR1 and CDR2: MNHEY and SVGEGT. The V end lost 6 bases, the J end lost 8 bases, and 20 bases lay between the germline ends. In nucleotides, the CDR3 is TGTGCCAGCAGCCTCCGGGACATCGGAAGGGATTCACCCCTCCACTTT. Residues: CASSLRDIGRDSPLHF.

To note about this clone: Other DNA sequences in this sample translate to the same CDR3. The J gene is TRBJ2-1, the V gene TRBV24-1; D call uncertain. The V gene lost 3 bases and the J gene lost 5 bases, with 4 bases spanning the gap. Germline CDR1 KGHDR, CDR2 SFDVKD. The CDR3 has 12 residues. Here the CDR3 reads CATSDSDNEQFF. CDR3 nucleotide sequence: TGTGCCACCAGTGATAGCGACAATGAGCAGTTCTTC.

The chain links TRBV7-3 to TRBJ1-1, with TRBD1 matching 8 bases. Germline CDR1 and CDR2: SGHTA and FQGTGA. This CDR3 comprises 14 residues. With 2 bases clipped from V and 7 bases from J, the junction kept 6 bases outside the gene matches. This chain's CDR3 is CASSLQGRGREAFF. Here the CDR3 DNA reads TGTGCCAGCAGCTTACAGGGCAGGGGGCGTGAAGCTTTCTTT. The variable domain in full, completed from reference TRBV7-3 and TRBJ1-1, reads GAGVSQTPSNKVTEKGKYVELRCDPISGHTALYWYRQSLGQGPEFLIYFQGTGAADDSGLPNDRFFAVRPEGSVSTLKIQRTERGDSAVYLCASSLQGRGREAFFGQGTRLTVV.

The J gene is TRBJ2-7, the V gene TRBV6-5; TRBD1 might be the D (6 bases). With 2 bases removed from V and 4 bases from J, the gap between germline ends came to 12 bases. Germline V gives CDR1 MNHEY, CDR2 SVGAGI. The CDR3 spans 14 residues. CDR3 residues: CASSYGARGYEQYF. The DNA of the CDR3 is TGTGCCAGCAGTTACGGGGCCAGGGGTTACGAGCAGTACTTC.

The J gene is TRBJ1-5, the V gene TRBV2; D gene uncertain. The CDR3 sequence is 13 residues long. The germline gives CDR1 SNHLY, CDR2 FYNNEI. Trimming pared 7 bases from V and 3 bases from J, leaving 10 bases between. CDR3 nucleotides: TGTGCCAGCACCAGGCAGCTCAATCAGCCCCAGCATTTT. Encoded protein: CASTRQLNQPQHF.

CDR3 sequence reads: CASRADLTDTQYF. In DNA, the CDR3 is TGTGCCAGCAGAGCGGACCTCACAGATACGCAGTATTTT. The J gene is TRBJ2-3, the V gene TRBV6-6, with D possibly being TRBD2 (5 bases). Trimming took 6 bases from V and 2 from J, leaving 9 bases between them. Germline assignment: CDR1 MNHNY and CDR2 SVGAGI (reference sequence). The CDR3 runs to 13 residues.

The V and J genes are TRBV18 and TRBJ2-2; 7 bases map to TRBD1. Germline loops: CDR1 KGHSH, CDR2 LQKENI. CDR3 length equals 14 residues. J gave up 0 bases and V 9 bases, and 4 bases lay outside the gene matches. The CDR3 DNA is TGTGCCAGTCTAACAGGGGCGAACACCGGGGAGCTGTTTTTT. It is translated as CASLTGANTGELFF.

V gene TRBV6-2 or TRBV6-3 combines with J gene TRBJ2-7; 10 nucleotides align to TRBD1. Trimming took 2 bases from V and 5 from J; bases not matched to a gene: 6. This CDR3 contains 15 residues. Germline V gene sequence: CDR1 MNHEY, CDR2 SVGEGT. The CDR3 DNA reads TGTGCCAGCAGTTACCTCCGGGACAGGGGCCACGAGCAGTACTTC. This translates into CASSYLRDRGHEQYF.

This sequence joins TRBV13 and TRBJ2-7; D is perhaps TRBD1 (5 bases). Germline V gene data show CDR1 as PRHDT and CDR2 as FYEKMQ (reference sequence). The V gene lost 0 bases and the J gene lost 4 bases, with 13 bases spanning the gap. The CDR3 consists of 15 residues. This chain's CDR3 is CASSLGFLRGYEQYF. DNA of the CDR3: TGTGCCAGCAGCTTAGGCTTCCTTAGGGGTTACGAGCAGTACTTC.

The chain employs TRBV19 and TRBJ1-6, with 9 positions matching TRBD1. CDR3 size: 17 residues. Germline V gives CDR1 LNHDA, CDR2 SQIVND (reference sequence). The J segment lost 7 bases and the V segment lost 1 base, leaving 8 bases of the junction unmatched. CDR3 amino acids: CASSIGASGQGNSPLHF. Written as DNA, the CDR3 is TGTGCCAGTAGTATAGGGGCGAGCGGACAGGGGAATTCACCCCTCCACTTT.

The chain recombines TRBV28 with TRBJ2-5; TRBD2 agrees at 11 bases. Trimming at V came to 4 bases and at J to 5 bases, leaving 9 bases not matched to a gene. CDR1 is MDHEN, CDR2 SYDVKM, per germline. The CDR3 covers 16 residues. The CDR3 sequence is CASSSYSGRAVETQYF. Written as DNA, the CDR3 is TGTGCCAGCAGTTCATATAGCGGGAGGGCCGTTGAGACCCAGTACTTC. The variable domain in full, completed from reference TRBV28 and TRBJ2-5, reads DVKVTQSSRYLVKRTGEKVFLECVQDMDHENMFWYRQDPGLGLRLIYFSYDVKMKEKGDIPEGYSVSREKKERFSLILESASTNQTSMYLCASSSYSGRAVETQYFGPGTRLLVL.

The rearrangement links TRBV9 to TRBJ1-2; 8 nucleotides line up with TRBD1. The CDR3 is 15 residues long. The V gene end was trimmed by 4 bases and the J gene end by 1 base; junction bases not matched to a gene: 6. The V gene's germline CDR1 is SGDLS and CDR2 YYNGEE. The CDR3 DNA reads as TGTGCCAGCAGCTCCCAGGGGGCTGGTAACTATGGCTACACCTTC. This codes for CASSSQGAGNYGYTF.

This clone was detected a few times. In DNA, the CDR3 is TGTGCCAGCACACCAACCAGCTCCTATAATTCACCCCTCCACTTT. Its protein product is CASTPTSSYNSPLHF. V and J are TRBV21-1 and TRBJ1-6; the table's TRBD1 call for D was not verified on the DNA. TRBV21-1 is given as a pseudogene. CDR3 length: 15 amino acids.

V is TRBV24-1 and J is TRBJ1-6; TRBD1 aligns across 7 bases. J was trimmed by 6 bases and V by 2 bases; bases with no gene match: 3. The CDR3 runs 15 residues. Per the germline V gene, CDR1 is KGHDR and CDR2 is SFDVKD. The CDR3 is CATSDSRDSNSPLHF. The CDR3 region has the DNA TGTGCCACCAGTGATTCGCGGGACAGTAATTCACCCCTCCACTTT.

The sample holds one count of this clone. V usage is TRBV7-8 and J usage is TRBJ1-3; D is ambiguous. Between the trimmed V and J ends, which lost 1 base and 5 bases, there was a span of 15 bases. In germline, CDR1 is SGHVS, CDR2 FQNEAQ. The CDR3 has 16 residues. CDR3 region: CASSLGGASDRNTIYF. The CDR3 nucleotides read TGTGCCAGCAGCTTAGGTGGAGCCTCTGATCGAAACACCATATATTTT.

The V call is TRBV5-6, the J call TRBJ1-1, with a possible D match to TRBD1 (6 bases). In germline, CDR1 is SGHDT, CDR2 YYEEEE. CDR3 size: 15 residues. V dropped 6 bases and J dropped 5 bases, with 20 bases sitting between them. The chain's CDR3 is CASNNLNRDGTEAFF. The CDR3 region has the DNA TGTGCCAGCAACAACTTAAACAGGGATGGGACTGAAGCTTTCTTT. Looking up the rest from reference TRBV5-6 and TRBJ1-1 gives the full variable domain: DAGVTQSPTHLIKTRGQQVTLRCSPKSGHDTVSWYQQALGQGPQFIFQYYEEEERQRGNFPDRFSGHQFPNYSSELNVNALLLGDSALYLCASNNLNRDGTEAFFGQGTRLTVV.

This chain joins TRBV7-2 and TRBJ2-4, with TRBD2 matching 10 bases. In germline, CDR1 is SGHTA, CDR2 FQGNSA. Losses at the gene ends were 3 bases for V and 1 base for J; bases not matched to a gene: 9. CDR3 length: 18 amino acids. CDR3 coding DNA: TGTGCCAGCAGCTTGGGGGAACTAGCGGGAAGGGCCAAAAACATTCAGTACTTC. Protein product: CASSLGELAGRAKNIQYF.

The gene calls are TRBV7-9 and TRBJ1-5, with a possible D match to TRBD1 (6 bases). CDR3 length: 15 residues. The V end was cut by 2 bases, the J end by 2 bases, with 10 bases between. Per the germline V gene, CDR1 is SEHNR and CDR2 is FQNEAQ (reference sequence). The CDR3 DNA is TGTGCCAGCAGCTTACAGGGGATCGGCAATCAGCCCCAGCATTTT. It encodes CASSLQGIGNQPQHF.

The rearrangement uses TRBV2 and TRBJ1-1; D perhaps matches TRBD1 (5 bases). This CDR3 is built from 14 residues. The ends were cut back, 3 bases at V and 1 base at J, with 9 bases in the middle. The germline V gene has CDR1 SNHLY and CDR2 FYNNEI. Written as DNA, the CDR3 is TGTGCCAGCAGTGAGGACAACCCGAACACTGAAGCTTTCTTT. Amino acid sequence: CASSEDNPNTEAFF.

The rearrangement links TRBV6-1 to TRBJ1-1; the D is unclear. Germline CDR1 MNHNS, CDR2 SASEGT. The germline V and J ends were trimmed by 3 bases and 4 bases, with 12 bases remaining between them. This CDR3 spans 14 amino acids. The CDR3 DNA reads TGTGCCAGCAGTGAGGGTGGGTACAGCACTGAAGCTTTCTTT. Amino acid sequence: CASSEGGYSTEAFF.

The J gene is TRBJ2-3, the V gene TRBV10-3; the D is unclear. The V end was cut by 4 bases, the J end by 5 bases, with 4 bases between. CDR1 and CDR2 (germline): ENHRY, SYGVKD. This CDR3 comprises 11 residues. This CDR3 reads CAISARDTQYF. The CDR3 nucleotides read TGTGCCATCAGTGCTCGAGATACGCAGTATTTT.

The table lists this clone with a count of one. The chain combines TRBV29-1 with TRBJ1-2, with 9 bases fitting TRBD1. From germline, CDR1 is SQVTM and CDR2 ANQGSEA. Losses at the gene ends were 2 bases for V and 1 base for J; bases not matched to a gene: 2. The CDR3 runs 14 residues. This CDR3 is CSVERQGDNYGYTF. CDR3 nucleotides: TGCAGCGTTGAACGACAGGGGGATAACTATGGCTACACCTTC.

This clone was seen once. The chain couples TRBV15 to TRBJ2-1, with 9 bases matching TRBD2. There are 17 residues in the CDR3. V shed 4 bases and J 2 bases; nucleotides not matched to a gene: 9. CDR1 and CDR2 from the germline V gene are LNHNV and YYDKDF (reference sequence). CDR3 sequence: CATSIYHSGSTYNEQFF. The CDR3, as DNA: TGTGCCACCAGCATATACCATAGCGGGAGTACCTACAATGAGCAGTTCTTC.

The chain employs TRBV11-3 and TRBJ2-2; a weak D match, TRBD1 (5 bases). The germline V gene encodes CDR1 SGHNT and CDR2 YENEEA. The CDR3 is 15 amino acids. The V end lost 1 base, the J end lost 3 bases, and 9 bases lay between the germline ends. The DNA for the CDR3 is TGTGCCAGCAGCTTAGGGGGCATATACACCGGGGAGCTGTTTTTT. This gives the protein CASSLGGIYTGELFF.